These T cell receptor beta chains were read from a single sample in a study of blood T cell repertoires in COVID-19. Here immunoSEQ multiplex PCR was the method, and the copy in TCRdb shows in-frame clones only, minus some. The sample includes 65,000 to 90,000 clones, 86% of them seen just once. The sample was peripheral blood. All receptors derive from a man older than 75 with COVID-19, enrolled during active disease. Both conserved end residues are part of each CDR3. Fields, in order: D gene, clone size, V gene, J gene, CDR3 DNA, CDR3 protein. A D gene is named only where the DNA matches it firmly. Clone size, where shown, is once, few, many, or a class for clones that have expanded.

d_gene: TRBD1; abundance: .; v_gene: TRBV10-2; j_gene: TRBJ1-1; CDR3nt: TGCGCCAGCACTGCAGGGGGTCGAACTGAAGCTTTCTTT; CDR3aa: CASTAGGRTEAFF
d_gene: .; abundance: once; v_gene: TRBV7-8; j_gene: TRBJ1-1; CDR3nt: TGTGCCAGCATGGGAGGCACTGAAGCTTTCTTT; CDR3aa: CASMGGTEAFF
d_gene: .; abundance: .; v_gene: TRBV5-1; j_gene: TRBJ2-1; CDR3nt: TGCGCCAGCAGGTCCGCGGGGCGCGGCAATGAGCAGTTCTTC; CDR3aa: CASRSAGRGNEQFF
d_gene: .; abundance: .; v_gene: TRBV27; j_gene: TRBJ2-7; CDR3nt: TGTGCCAGCAGTCCTAGCGAACACCTCTACGAGCAGTACTTC; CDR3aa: CASSPSEHLYEQYF
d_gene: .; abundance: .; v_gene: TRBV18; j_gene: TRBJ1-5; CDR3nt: TGTGCCAGCTCACCATTACAGAATCAGCCCCAGCATTTT; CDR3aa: CASSPLQNQPQHF
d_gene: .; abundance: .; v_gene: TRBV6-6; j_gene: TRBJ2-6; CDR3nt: TGTGCCAGCCGACCTCGGGGTATGTCTGGGGCCAACGTCCTGACTTTC; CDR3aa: CASRPRGMSGANVLTF
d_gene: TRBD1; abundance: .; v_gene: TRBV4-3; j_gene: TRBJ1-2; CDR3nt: TGCGCCAGCAGCCAAGCAATACAGGGGTTATCCTATGGCTACACCTTC; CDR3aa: CASSQAIQGLSYGYTF
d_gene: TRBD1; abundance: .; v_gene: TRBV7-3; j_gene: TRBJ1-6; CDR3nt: TGTGCCAGCAGCTTCGCAGGGGGCTTGGATTCACCCCTCCACTTT; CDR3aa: CASSFAGGLDSPLHF
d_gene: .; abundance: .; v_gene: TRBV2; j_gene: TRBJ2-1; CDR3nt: TGTGCCATGCAAAAGCGAGGGGGTGAGCAGTTCTTC; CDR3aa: CAMQKRGGEQFF
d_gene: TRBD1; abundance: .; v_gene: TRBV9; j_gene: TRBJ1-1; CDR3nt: TGTGCCAGCAGCTTACAGGGGATGAACACTGAAGCTTTCTTT; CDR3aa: CASSLQGMNTEAFF
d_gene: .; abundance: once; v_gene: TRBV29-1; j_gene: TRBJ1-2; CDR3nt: TGCAGCGTCGCTAAGGACACCTATGGCTACACCTTC; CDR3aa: CSVAKDTYGYTF
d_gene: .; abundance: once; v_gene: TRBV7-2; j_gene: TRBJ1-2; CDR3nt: TGTGCCAGCAGCTCAGCCTTCACAGGCCCCTATGGCTACACCTTC; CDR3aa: CASSSAFTGPYGYTF
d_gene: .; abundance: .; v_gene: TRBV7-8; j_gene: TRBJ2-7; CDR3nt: TGTGCCAGCAGCTTAGGCCCGGGTTTCATCTACGAGCAGTACTTC; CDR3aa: CASSLGPGFIYEQYF
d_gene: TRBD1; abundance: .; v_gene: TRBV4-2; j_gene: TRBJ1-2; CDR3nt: TGTGCCAGCAGCCAAGATCCACAGGGGGCATGGGACTATGGCTACACCTTC; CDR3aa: CASSQDPQGAWDYGYTF
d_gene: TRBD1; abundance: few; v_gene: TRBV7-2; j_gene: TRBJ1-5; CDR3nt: TGTGCCAGCAGATTGGACAGGGATCAGCCCCAGCATTTT; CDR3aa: CASRLDRDQPQHF
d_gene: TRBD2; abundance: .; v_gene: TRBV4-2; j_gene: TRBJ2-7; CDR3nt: TGTGCCAGCAGCCAGGCCGCGGGGGGGCTTTACGAGCAGTACTTC; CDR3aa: CASSQAAGGLYEQYF
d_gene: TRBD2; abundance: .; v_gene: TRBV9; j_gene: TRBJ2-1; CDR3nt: TGTGCCAGCAGTGCCGGGGGGACTAGCTCCTACAATGAGCAGTTCTTC; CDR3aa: CASSAGGTSSYNEQFF
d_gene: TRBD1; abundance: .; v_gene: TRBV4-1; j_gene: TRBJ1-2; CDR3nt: TGCGCCAGCAGCCAAGTAGGACCCCACAGGGGATCTACCTATGGCTACACCTTC; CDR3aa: CASSQVGPHRGSTYGYTF
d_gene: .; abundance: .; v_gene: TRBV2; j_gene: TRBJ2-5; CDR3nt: TGTGCCAGCAGCGGGACACGGGAGACCCAGTACTTC; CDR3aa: CASSGTRETQYF
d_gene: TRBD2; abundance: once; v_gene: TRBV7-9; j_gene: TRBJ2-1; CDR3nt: TGTGCCAGCAGCTTATCGAGACTAGCGAGCCCCAATGAGCAGTTCTTC; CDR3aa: CASSLSRLASPNEQFF
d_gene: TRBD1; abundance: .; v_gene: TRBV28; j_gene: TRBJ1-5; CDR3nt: TGTGCCAGCCACAAGGCTTCGACAGGGCGGCAGCCCCAGCATTTT; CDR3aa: CASHKASTGRQPQHF
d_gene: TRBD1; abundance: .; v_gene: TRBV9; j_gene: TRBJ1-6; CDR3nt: TGTGCCAGCAGCGTAGCTCAGGGGGATTCACCCCTCCACTTT; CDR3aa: CASSVAQGDSPLHF
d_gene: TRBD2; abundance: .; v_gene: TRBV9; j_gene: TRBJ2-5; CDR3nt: TGTGCCAGCAGCGTACTGAGCGGGGGGGCCGGGGAGACCCAGTACTTC; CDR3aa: CASSVLSGGAGETQYF
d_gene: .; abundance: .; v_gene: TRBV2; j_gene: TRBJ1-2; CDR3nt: TGTGCCAGCAGTTCTCAGGGGCGGTATGGCTACACCTTC; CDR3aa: CASSSQGRYGYTF
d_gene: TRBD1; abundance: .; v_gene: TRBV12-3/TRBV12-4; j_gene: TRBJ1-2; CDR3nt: TGTGCCAGCAGGGGTGGACAGGTGGCTGGCTACACCTTC; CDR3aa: CASRGGQVAGYTF
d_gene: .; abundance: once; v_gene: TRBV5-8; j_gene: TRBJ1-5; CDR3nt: TGTGCCAGCATAAGGGGGGGGCTGAGCAATCAGCCCCAGCATTTT; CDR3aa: CASIRGGLSNQPQHF
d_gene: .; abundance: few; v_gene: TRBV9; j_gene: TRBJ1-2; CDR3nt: TGTGCCAGCAGCCAAGCCTCGGGAAGTAACTATGGCTACACCTTC; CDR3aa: CASSQASGSNYGYTF
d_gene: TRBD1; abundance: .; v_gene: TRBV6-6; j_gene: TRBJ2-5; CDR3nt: TGTGCCAGCAGTTACAGAAACAGGGGAGAGACCCAGTACTTC; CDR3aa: CASSYRNRGETQYF
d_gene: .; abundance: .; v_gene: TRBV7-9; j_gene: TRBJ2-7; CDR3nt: TGTGCCAGCAGCCTCGGTGGTGAGGGTTTTGCCAGGGGCGAGCAGTACTTC; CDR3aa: CASSLGGEGFARGEQYF
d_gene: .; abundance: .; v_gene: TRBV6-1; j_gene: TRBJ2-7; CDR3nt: TGTGCCAGCAGTGAAGACACCTACGAGCAGTACTTC; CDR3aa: CASSEDTYEQYF
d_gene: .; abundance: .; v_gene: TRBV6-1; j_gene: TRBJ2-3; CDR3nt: TGTGCCAGCAGTGAAGCGGGGCTGGGGGGGGCCAAAGATACGCAGTATTTT; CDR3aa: CASSEAGLGGAKDTQYF
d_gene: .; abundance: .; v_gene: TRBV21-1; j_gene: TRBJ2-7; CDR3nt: TGTGCCAGCAACGGGGGGGGCGAGCAGTACTTC; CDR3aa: CASNGGGEQYF
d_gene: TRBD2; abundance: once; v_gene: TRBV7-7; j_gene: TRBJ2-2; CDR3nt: TGTGCCAGCAGCGCGACTAGCGGAAACACCGGGGAGCTGTTTTTT; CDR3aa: CASSATSGNTGELFF
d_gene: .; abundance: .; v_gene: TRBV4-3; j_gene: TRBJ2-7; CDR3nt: TGCGCCAGCAGCCAGGGCAGACAATCCTACGAGCAGTACTTC; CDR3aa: CASSQGRQSYEQYF
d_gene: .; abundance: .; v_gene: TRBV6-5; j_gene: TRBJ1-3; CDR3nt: TGTGCCAGCAGCCTGGGACACTTCTCTGGAAACACCATATATTTT; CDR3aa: CASSLGHFSGNTIYF
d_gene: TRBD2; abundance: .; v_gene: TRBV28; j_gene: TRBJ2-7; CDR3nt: TGTGCCAGCAGTTTATGGACTAGCGGCACCTACGAGCAGTACTTC; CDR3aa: CASSLWTSGTYEQYF
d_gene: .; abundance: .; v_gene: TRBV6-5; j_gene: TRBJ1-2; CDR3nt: TGTGCCAGCAGTCTAGCCGGACCAAGGACCTTC; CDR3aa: CASSLAGPRTF
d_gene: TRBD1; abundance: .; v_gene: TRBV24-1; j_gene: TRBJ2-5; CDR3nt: TGTGCCACCAGTGATACCGGGACAGAACAAGAGACCCAGTACTTC; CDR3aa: CATSDTGTEQETQYF